Shown below are 20 T cell receptor beta chains from a single sample sequenced in a study of spatial heterogeneity in lung cancer (dated by TCRdb to between 2018 and 2021). The time point label of this sample denotes: sample taken at primary tumor resection. Whole RNA extracted from tumor and nontumor lung tissue, or from cryopreserved PBMC samples, was used for TCR sequencing without cell sorting. The library was prepared using 5' RACE. TCRdb shows the sequencer as NextSeq 500. TCRdb trimmed public reads at Q25 via fastp, called clones via MiXCR and kept in-frame beta chains. All rows with the same CDR3 protein become a single entry with the most common DNA and genes. A total of 6,000 to 8,500 distinct CDR3 sequences appear in this sample, around 5% of them only once. Clones ranked in the top ten supply roughly 10% of the sample. The sequenced sample was normal lung tissue next to the tumor, obtained at surgery. These receptor sequences come from a female donor with early-stage non-small cell lung cancer.

This clonotype was found many times. For a library built for alpha chains, this beta chain is a stray read; little rests on its size. The rearrangement joins TRBV10-2 to TRBJ2-3; no definite D call. Trimming stripped 3 bases from V and 5 bases from J, with 6 bases between. There are 12 residues in the CDR3. CDR1 is WSHSY, CDR2 SAAADI, per germline. CDR3 nucleotide sequence: TGCGCCAGCAGTGATTGGGGAGATACGCAGTATTTT. It codes for CASSDWGDTQYF.

This clonotype was picked up a small number of times. Within a library made for alpha chains, this beta chain is off target, and its count is uninformative. This chain uses TRBV19 with TRBJ2-3, with D tentatively TRBD2 (6 bases). The CDR3 spans 14 residues. In germline, CDR1 is LNHDA, CDR2 SQIVND (reference sequence). With 3 bases removed from V and 6 bases from J, the gap between germline ends came to 13 bases. CDR3 bases: TGTGCCAGTAGTATCGGAGGGCGAGGGGATACGCAGTATTTT. It codes for CASSIGGRGDTQYF.

In its sample, this clonotype is medium-sized. In a library made to pick up alpha chains, this beta chain is a stray read with a size that means little. The CDR3 nucleotides are TGCAGTGCTAGAGATCTCGGGGTATATCAGCCCCAGCATTTT. As protein: CSARDLGVYQPQHF. This sequence joins TRBV20-1 and TRBJ1-5; D unresolved. The V gene lost 0 bases and the J gene lost 5 bases, with 11 bases spanning the gap. Germline lookup yields CDR1 DFQATT and CDR2 SNEGSKA (reference sequence). The CDR3 totals 14 residues.

On this clonotype: Because this beta chain is a stray read in a library intended to capture alpha chains, its abundance should not be given much weight. This chain links TRBV20-1 with TRBJ2-5; D perhaps matches TRBD2 (5 bases). Germline lookup yields CDR1 DFQATT and CDR2 SNEGSKA (reference sequence). This CDR3 has 14 residues. V lost 5 bases, J lost 4 bases, and 17 bases lay in between. The CDR3 DNA follows: TGCAGTGCTTCCCAATGGGGAGAGGGAGAGACCCAGTACTTC. Encoded protein: CSASQWGEGETQYF.

This clonotype showed up many times. In a library made to pick up alpha chains, this beta chain is a stray read with a size that means little. The rearrangement joins TRBV7-9 to TRBJ1-2, with D unresolved. V was pared by 3 bases and J by 6 bases, with 11 bases between. Germline loops: CDR1 SEHNR, CDR2 FQNEAQ (reference sequence). The CDR3 has 13 residues. CDR3 DNA sequence: TGTGCCAGCAGCTTGGGTGGGGAAGATGGCTACACCTTC. Amino acids: CASSLGGEDGYTF.

This clonotype was seen repeatedly, ten times or more. For a library built for alpha chains, this beta chain is a stray read; little rests on its size. The chain combines TRBV2 with TRBJ1-2; 7 bases align to TRBD1. V was clipped by 6 bases and J by 4 bases; unmatched bases: 8. CDR3 length: 14 residues. Looked up from germline, CDR1 is SNHLY and CDR2 is FYNNEI. The CDR3 protein is CASRQGERSYGYTF. CDR3 coding DNA: TGTGCCAGCAGGCAGGGGGAAAGGAGCTATGGCTACACCTTC.

Relative to its sample, this clonotype is medium-sized (0.01 to 0.1%). This beta chain appears as a stray read in a library generated for alpha chains; its size is not informative. The J gene is TRBJ2-1, the V gene TRBV5-1; possibly TRBD1 or TRBD2 for D (5 bases each). The ends were cut back, 5 bases at V and 7 bases at J, with 10 bases in the middle. CDR3 size: 12 residues. CDR1 SGHRS and CDR2 YFSETQ come from the germline V gene. This CDR3 reads CASREGENEQFF. CDR3 nucleotides: TGCGCCAGCAGGGAAGGGGAGAATGAGCAGTTCTTC.

By share of the sample, this clonotype is medium-sized. Within a library made for alpha chains, this beta chain is off target, and its count is uninformative. The chain links TRBV12-3 or TRBV12-4 to TRBJ2-7; D not resolved. Trimming cost V 6 bases and J 3 bases, with 12 bases left between them. The CDR3 totals 13 residues. CDR3 DNA: TGTGCCAGCAGCTCCGGACGGAGCTACGAGCAGTACTTC. Protein sequence: CASSSGRSYEQYF.

Remarks on this clonotype: This beta chain is a stray read from a library made for alpha chains; its abundance is not meaningful. The rearrangement joins TRBV7-9 to TRBJ1-3; no definite D call. The CDR3 consists of 16 residues. From germline, CDR1 is SEHNR and CDR2 FQNEAQ (reference sequence). Trimming shortened V by 1 base and J by 3 bases, and 13 bases separated the two germline ends. The CDR3 DNA reads as TGTGCCAGCAGCTTAGGGCCGGAAGGATTTGGAAACACCATATATTTT. Translation: CASSLGPEGFGNTIYF.

This clonotype appeared many times. This beta chain was picked up by a library intended for alpha chains and is off target, so its count carries little meaning. The rearrangement uses TRBV9 and TRBJ1-2; a weak D match, TRBD1 (5 bases). The CDR3 runs 14 residues. The V end was cut by 0 bases, the J end by 14 bases, with 20 bases between. Germline values: CDR1 SGDLS, CDR2 YYNGEE. CDR3 bases: TGTGCCAGCAGCGTAGACCTCCCCCGTGGGGACGAAACCTTC. It specifies CASSVDLPRGDETF.

Within the sample, this clonotype is large. This beta chain is an off-target read within a library intended for alpha chains, so its frequency means little. CDR3: CATSDPTGHQETQYF. The CDR3 nucleotides read TGTGCCACCAGTGATCCTACAGGGCACCAAGAGACCCAGTACTTC. The genes are TRBV24-1 and TRBJ2-5, with D perhaps TRBD1 (6 bases). Germline assignment: CDR1 KGHDR and CDR2 SFDVKD. Trimming stripped 3 bases from V and 0 bases from J, with 10 bases between. The CDR3 is made up of 15 amino acids.

This clonotype came up many times. The library was built for alpha chains, so this beta chain is an off-target read and its size means little. CDR3 loop: CSARGWDNEQFF. In nucleotides, the CDR3 is TGCAGTGCTAGAGGTTGGGACAATGAGCAGTTCTTC. The chain employs TRBV20-1 and TRBJ2-1; D is undetermined. CDR3 length: 12 residues. Trimming took 1 base from V and 5 from J, leaving 6 bases between them. Germline values: CDR1 DFQATT, CDR2 SNEGSKA (reference sequence).

This clonotype was seen many times. Little can be read into the size of this beta chain, an off-target read in a library designed for alpha chains. This chain connects TRBV7-9 to TRBJ2-7, with 11 nucleotides matching TRBD2. Losses at the gene ends were 7 bases for V and 5 bases for J; bases not matched to a gene: 7. Germline V CDR1 and CDR2: SEHNR, FQNEAQ (reference sequence). The CDR3 is made up of 14 amino acids. The CDR3 DNA reads as TGTGCCAGCACCCAACTAGCGGGAGCCCACGAGCAGTACTTC. Encoded protein: CASTQLAGAHEQYF. Based on the CDR3 plus reference TRBV7-9 and TRBJ2-7, the full variable domain is DTGVSQNPRHKITKRGQNVTFRCDPISEHNRLYWYRQTLGQGPEFLTYFQNEAQLEKSRLLSDRFSAERPKGSFSTLEIQRTEQGDSAMYLCASTQLAGAHEQYFGPGTRLTVT.

Regarding this clonotype: This may be a read error: a much more frequent sequence differs by one nucleotide. Because this beta chain is a stray read in a library intended to capture alpha chains, its abundance should not be given much weight. The rearrangement joins TRBV11-2 to TRBJ1-3; D ambiguous. Germline CDR1 reads SGHAT; CDR2 reads FQNNGV. The CDR3 consists of 13 residues. The CDR3 loop is CASNNLVGNTLYF. CDR3 DNA sequence: TGTGCCAGCAACAACCTGGTCGGAAACACCTTATATTTT.

This clonotype was counted at least ten times. For a library built for alpha chains, this beta chain is a stray read; little rests on its size. The rearrangement links TRBV20-1 to TRBJ1-1; TRBD1 matches 7 bases. Germline lookup yields CDR1 DFQATT and CDR2 SNEGSKA (reference sequence). Trimming at V came to 6 bases and at J to 1 base, leaving 8 bases not matched to a gene. The CDR3 length is 14 residues. CDR3 in DNA: TGCAGTGCCGCCAGGGGGGGACGGAACACTGAAGCTTTCTTT. This gives the protein CSAARGGRNTEAFF.

This clonotype is categorized as medium-sized. In a library made to pick up alpha chains, this beta chain is a stray read with a size that means little. The J gene is TRBJ2-3, the V gene TRBV5-1, with D possibly being TRBD1 (6 bases). This CDR3 is built from 12 residues. V shed 4 bases and J shed 8 bases, with 11 bases lying between them. Germline CDR1 reads SGHRS; CDR2 reads YFSETQ. The CDR3 DNA reads as TGCGCCAGCAGCCAGGAAGGGGGTACGCAGTATTTT. Its protein is CASSQEGGTQYF.

This clonotype was detected a few times. This beta chain turned up in a library designed for alpha chains; as an off-target read, its abundance says little. The chain has TRBV5-1 and TRBJ2-5, with D possibly being TRBD1 or TRBD2 (5 bases each). Per germline, CDR1 SGHRS and CDR2 YFSETQ. Trimming pared 4 bases from V and 1 base from J, leaving 8 bases between. The CDR3 runs to 13 residues. The CDR3 loop reads CASSGDGQETQYF. Written as DNA, the CDR3 is TGCGCCAGCAGCGGGGACGGCCAAGAGACCCAGTACTTC.

This clonotype was detected a few times. The library was prepared for alpha chains; this beta chain is a stray read, so its frequency means little. The rearrangement joins TRBV7-2 to TRBJ2-7; no definite D call. Trimming left V 5 bases short and J 2 bases short, with 25 bases between. Germline assignment: CDR1 SGHTA and CDR2 FQGNSA. CDR3 length equals 18 residues. The CDR3 DNA follows: TGTGCCAGCAGCCGAGGACGGATGTTCGCCGCTGGGCCCTACGAGCAGTACTTC. It yields the protein CASSRGRMFAAGPYEQYF.

This clonotype was seen ten or more times. A library made for alpha chains picked up this beta chain off target, so its size means little. V is TRBV4-1 and J is TRBJ2-7, with D maybe TRBD1 (5 bases). Deletions cut 1 base from V and 1 base from J, with 23 bases between. The CDR3 runs 19 residues. Germline assignment: CDR1 MGHRA and CDR2 YSYEKL. In DNA, the CDR3 is TGCGCCAGCAGCCAAGCCAGGGATAGGGCCACCCTCTGGTCCTACGAGCAGTACTTC. Residues: CASSQARDRATLWSYEQYF.

This clonotype was observed many times. This beta chain is an unintended read in a library built for alpha chains; its size means little. The CDR3 DNA reads as TGTGCCAGCAGTCCCAGACAGGGTGGCACTGAAGCTTTCTTT. This encodes CASSPRQGGTEAFF. The V call is TRBV5-4, the J call TRBJ1-1, with 7 bases identical to TRBD1. V was clipped by 5 bases and J by 4 bases; unmatched bases: 8. The CDR3 runs to 14 residues. Germline-derived CDR1 and CDR2 are SGHNT and YYREEE (reference sequence).